This T cell receptor (beta chain) is drawn from a study of blood T cell repertoires in COVID-19. Study at large: Italy, Spain and the United States were the sources of the convalescent and acute COVID-19 samples.

In the original analysis: Reference gene primer amplification gave estimated nucleated cell counts. The data were produced by immunoSEQ multiplex PCR, yet TCRdb's version contains in-frame clones alone and is incomplete. The V and J calls and clone size come from that table; D and trimming were worked out from the DNA. The table includes some 150,000 clones, about nine tenths detected once. Germline V gene lookup returns CDR1 SGHRS and CDR2 YFSETQ. V lost 0 bases and J lost 1, with 16 bases in between. The CDR3 contains 17 residues. The V gene is TRBV5-1, the J gene TRBJ2-5, with D possibly TRBD2 on 7 matching bases. The TCR was taken from a human donor in a cohort sampled during active COVID-19. Sequenced input: peripheral blood. The CDR3 sequence is CASSLAQAGALQETQYF. The CDR3 DNA reads TGCGCCAGCAGCTTGGCCCAGGCGGGGGCCCTCCAAGAGACCCAGTACTTC.